This TCR beta chain comes out of a study of blood T cell repertoires in COVID-19. Overall study context: The study drew acute and convalescent COVID-19 samples from the United States, Italy and Spain.

The authors' processing: Reference gene primers were amplified, and this amplification served to estimate nucleated cell counts. Profiled with immunoSEQ multiplex PCR; TCRdb holds only in-frame clones, not every one. The V and J calls and clone size are taken from that table; D and trimming were inferred from the DNA. The sample has approximately 65,000 clones; just over 85% are singletons. The germline V gene has CDR1 LNHDA and CDR2 SQIVND (reference sequence). V was trimmed by 7 bases and J by 3 bases, leaving 13 bases between them. This CDR3 has 14 amino acids. The sample comprised peripheral blood. The origin of this receptor is a man aged 45-65 years with acute or convalescent COVID-19. The rearrangement joins TRBV19 to TRBJ2-1; TRBD2 is a possible D gene (6 bases). CDR3 DNA sequence: TGTGCCAGTACCTCCCAGGGACTCTACAATGAGCAGTTCTTC. This codes for CASTSQGLYNEQFF.